Given below is one T cell receptor (beta chain) in context. This sample also contains other DNA sequences that code for the same CDR3. The record originates from a study of shared clonotypes between healthy human individuals. The authors ran the assay at deep level. Some clones are missing from TCRdb's copy, which holds only in-frame ones; the method was immunoSEQ multiplex PCR. The sample yields about 960,000 clones, approximately 80% seen once. Into CD45RA+ naive and CD45RA-negative memory subsets, the CD4+ cells were split. The clonotype comes from a young man in good health. Sequenced input: memory CD4+ T cells sorted from blood. Specified subset: CD45RA-negative fraction.

CDR3 in DNA: TGTGCCAGCAGTGAAGGGGGCGGCTATGGCTACACCTTC. Protein: CASSEGGGYGYTF. This chain joins TRBV6-1 and TRBJ1-2; tentative D call: TRBD1 (5 bases). Trimming pared 1 base from V and 4 bases from J, leaving 7 bases between. CDR3 length: 13 residues. The germline CDR1 and CDR2 sequences are MNHNS and SASEGT.